The sequence of this T cell receptor (beta chain) was determined in a study of cytomegalovirus exposure and HLA in healthy donors. Study-level findings and limits: The study designated roughly 150 TCR beta chains cytomegalovirus-associated. When analyzed later, the rates of TCR association showed variation by HLA locus, with DRB1 the most and HLA-C the fewest. Most CMV-associated TCR beta chains were later found to appear HLA-restricted.

Vbeta (60) and Jbeta (13) primers were used in the PCR. The method was immunoSEQ multiplex PCR; TCRdb's version includes in-frame clones alone and lacks a portion of them. The sample lists about 250,000 clones, about 77% occurring once. The V end lost 2 bases, the J end lost 4 bases, and 7 bases lay between the germline ends. This CDR3 has 13 residues. CDR1 MNHEY and CDR2 SMNVEV come from the germline V gene (reference sequence). Unrecorded immune exposure was likely among donors, who were nominally healthy when sampled. A few counts support this clone. Its antigen is unidentified. The TCR originated in a boy under 18 in good health and CMV-seronegative. Source material: PBMCs. This chain links TRBV27 with TRBJ2-3; D may be TRBD2 (6 bases). The CDR3 spells CASSLPGADTQYF. In DNA form, the CDR3 reads TGTGCCAGCAGTTTACCGGGGGCAGATACGCAGTATTTT.